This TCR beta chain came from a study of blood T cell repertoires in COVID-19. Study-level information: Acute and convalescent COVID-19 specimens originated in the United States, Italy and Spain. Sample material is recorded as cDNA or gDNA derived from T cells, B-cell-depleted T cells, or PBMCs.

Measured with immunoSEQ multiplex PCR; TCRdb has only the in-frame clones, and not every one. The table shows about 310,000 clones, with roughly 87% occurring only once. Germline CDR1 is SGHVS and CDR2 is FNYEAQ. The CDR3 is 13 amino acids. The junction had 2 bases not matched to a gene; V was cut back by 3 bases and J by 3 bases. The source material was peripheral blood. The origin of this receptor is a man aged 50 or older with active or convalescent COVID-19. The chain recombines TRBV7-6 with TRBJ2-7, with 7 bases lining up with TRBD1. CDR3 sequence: CASSLGQYYEQYF. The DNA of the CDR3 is TGTGCCAGCAGCTTGGGACAGTACTACGAGCAGTACTTC. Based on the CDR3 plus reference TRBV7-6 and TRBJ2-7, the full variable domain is GAGVSQSPRYKVTKRGQDVALRCDPISGHVSLYWYRQALGQGPEFLTYFNYEAQQDKSGLPNDRFSAERPEGSISTLTIQRTEQRDSAMYRCASSLGQYYEQYFGPGTRLTVT.